The entry that follows covers one T cell receptor (beta chain) sequence. V lost 2 bases to trimming and J lost 5 bases; unmatched junction nucleotides: 7. CDR1 is SGHRS and CDR2 is YFSETQ in the germline V gene. CDR3 length: 15 amino acids. The protocol was immunoSEQ multiplex PCR, while the TCRdb copy is restricted to in-frame clones and leaves out a portion. The sample holds some 320,000 clones, 85% seen once. This entry belongs to a study of blood T cell repertoires in COVID-19. In assigning cohorts, the study relied on participant-reported clinical history. During the 2 weeks before they entered the study, exposed participants had met someone with a PCR-confirmed or clinician-diagnosed COVID-19 case.

Sample: PBMCs or T cells enriched from blood (not recorded which). V and J are TRBV5-1 and TRBJ2-5; 9 bases line up with TRBD2. The receptor comes from a woman aged 25-40 years who had been exposed to COVID-19. CDR3 residues: CASSFRAGGSETQYF. In DNA form, the CDR3 reads TGCGCCAGCAGCTTCAGAGCGGGGGGCTCGGAGACCCAGTACTTC.